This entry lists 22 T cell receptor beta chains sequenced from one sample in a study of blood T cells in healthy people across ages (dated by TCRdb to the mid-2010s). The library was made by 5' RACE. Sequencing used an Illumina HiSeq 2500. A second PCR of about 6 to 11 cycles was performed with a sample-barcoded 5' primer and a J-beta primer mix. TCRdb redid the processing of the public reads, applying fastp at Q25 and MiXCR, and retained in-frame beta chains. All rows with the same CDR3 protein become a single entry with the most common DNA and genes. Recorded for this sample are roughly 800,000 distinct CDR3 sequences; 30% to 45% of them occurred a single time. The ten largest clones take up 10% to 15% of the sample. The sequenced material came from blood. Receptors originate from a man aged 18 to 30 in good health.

The CDR3 reads CASSCQTSRGYTF. CDR3 sequence (DNA): TGTGCCAGCAGCTGCCAGACCAGCAGGGGCTACACCTTC. This chain connects TRBV13 to TRBJ1-2; D not certain. The CDR3 length is 13 residues. V was clipped by 4 bases and J by 8 bases, with 14 bases between them. Per germline, CDR1 PRHDT and CDR2 FYEKMQ (reference sequence).

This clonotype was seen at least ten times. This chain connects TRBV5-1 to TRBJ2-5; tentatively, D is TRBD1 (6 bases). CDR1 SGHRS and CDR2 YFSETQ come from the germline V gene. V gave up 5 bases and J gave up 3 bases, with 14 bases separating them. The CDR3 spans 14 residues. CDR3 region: CASSVGQSEETQYF. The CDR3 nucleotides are TGCGCCAGCAGTGTGGGACAAAGCGAAGAGACCCAGTACTTC.

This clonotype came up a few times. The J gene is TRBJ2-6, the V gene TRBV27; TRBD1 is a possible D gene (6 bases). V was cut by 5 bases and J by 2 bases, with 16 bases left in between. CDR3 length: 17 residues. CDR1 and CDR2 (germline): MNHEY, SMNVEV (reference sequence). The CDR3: CASSIISGHPGANVLTF. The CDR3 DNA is TGTGCCAGCAGTATAATATCGGGACACCCTGGGGCCAACGTCCTGACTTTC.

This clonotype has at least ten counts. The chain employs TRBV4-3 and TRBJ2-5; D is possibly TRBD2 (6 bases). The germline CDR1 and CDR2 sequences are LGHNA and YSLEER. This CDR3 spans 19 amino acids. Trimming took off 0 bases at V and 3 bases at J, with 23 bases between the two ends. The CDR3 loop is CASSQDLRRRGKEEETQYF. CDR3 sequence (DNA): TGCGCCAGCAGCCAAGATTTAAGACGGCGGGGCAAAGAGGAAGAGACCCAGTACTTC.

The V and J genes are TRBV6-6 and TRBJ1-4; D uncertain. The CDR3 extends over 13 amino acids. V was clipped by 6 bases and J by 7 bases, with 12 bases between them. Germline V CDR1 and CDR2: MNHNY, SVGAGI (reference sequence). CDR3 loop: CASRAVLGEKLFF. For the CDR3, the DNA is TGTGCCAGCAGAGCCGTTTTGGGTGAAAAACTGTTTTTT.

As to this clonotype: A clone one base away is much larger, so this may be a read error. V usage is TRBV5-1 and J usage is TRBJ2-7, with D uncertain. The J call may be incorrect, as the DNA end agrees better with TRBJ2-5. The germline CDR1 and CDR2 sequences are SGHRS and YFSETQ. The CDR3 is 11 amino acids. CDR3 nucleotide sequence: TGCGCCAGCAGGCAGGAAGAGACCCAGTACTTC. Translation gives CASRQEETQYF.

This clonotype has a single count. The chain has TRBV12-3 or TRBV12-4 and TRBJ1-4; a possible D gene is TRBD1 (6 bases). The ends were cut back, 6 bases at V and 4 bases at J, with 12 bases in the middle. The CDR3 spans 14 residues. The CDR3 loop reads CASRKGTLNEKLFF. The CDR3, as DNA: TGTGCCAGCAGAAAAGGGACACTTAATGAAAAACTGTTTTTT.

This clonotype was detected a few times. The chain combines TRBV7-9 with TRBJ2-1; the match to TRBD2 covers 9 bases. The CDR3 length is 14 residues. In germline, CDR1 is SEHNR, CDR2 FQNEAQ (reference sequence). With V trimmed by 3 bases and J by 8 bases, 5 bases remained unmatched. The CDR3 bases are TGTGCCAGCAGCTTCCCAACTAGCGGGCATGAGCAGTTCTTC. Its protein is CASSFPTSGHEQFF.

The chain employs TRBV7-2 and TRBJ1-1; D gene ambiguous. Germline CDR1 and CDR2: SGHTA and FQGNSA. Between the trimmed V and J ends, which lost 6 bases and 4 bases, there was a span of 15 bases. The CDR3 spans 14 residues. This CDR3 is CASRRLGGSTEAFF. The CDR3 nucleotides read TGTGCCAGCAGGCGTCTGGGCGGGTCCACTGAAGCTTTCTTT.

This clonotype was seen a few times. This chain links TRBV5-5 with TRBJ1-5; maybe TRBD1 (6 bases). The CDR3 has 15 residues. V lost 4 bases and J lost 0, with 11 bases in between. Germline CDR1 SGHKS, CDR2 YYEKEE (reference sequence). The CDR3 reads CASSNTGSSNQPQHF. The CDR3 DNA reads TGTGCCAGCAGCAATACAGGGAGTAGCAATCAGCCCCAGCATTTT.

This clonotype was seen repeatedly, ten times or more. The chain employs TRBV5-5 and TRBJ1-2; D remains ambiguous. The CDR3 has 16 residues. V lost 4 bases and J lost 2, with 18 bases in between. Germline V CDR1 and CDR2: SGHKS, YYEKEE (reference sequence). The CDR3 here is CASSKMEILPNYGYTF. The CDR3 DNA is TGTGCCAGCAGCAAAATGGAGATACTACCCAACTATGGCTACACCTTC.

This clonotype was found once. The CDR3 loop is CASSGRLVQETQYF. Here the CDR3 DNA reads TGTGCCAGCAGCGGAAGGCTAGTTCAAGAGACCCAGTACTTC. The chain has TRBV7-9 and TRBJ2-5; D unresolved. CDR1 and CDR2 from the germline V gene are SEHNR and FQNEAQ (reference sequence). CDR3 length: 14 amino acids. Trimming stripped 5 bases from V and 2 bases from J, with 12 bases between.

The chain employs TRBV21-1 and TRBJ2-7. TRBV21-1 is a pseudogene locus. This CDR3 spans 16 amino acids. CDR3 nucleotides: TGTGCCAGCAGCAAAGGAAACATTCACTTCTACAATGAGCAGTACTTC. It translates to CASSKGNIHFYNEQYF.

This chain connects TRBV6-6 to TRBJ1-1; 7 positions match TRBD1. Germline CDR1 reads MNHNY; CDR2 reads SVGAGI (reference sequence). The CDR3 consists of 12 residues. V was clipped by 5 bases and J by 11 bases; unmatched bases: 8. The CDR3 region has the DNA TGTGCCAGCAGTCCCCGGGACAGAGATGCTTTCTTT. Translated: CASSPRDRDAFF.

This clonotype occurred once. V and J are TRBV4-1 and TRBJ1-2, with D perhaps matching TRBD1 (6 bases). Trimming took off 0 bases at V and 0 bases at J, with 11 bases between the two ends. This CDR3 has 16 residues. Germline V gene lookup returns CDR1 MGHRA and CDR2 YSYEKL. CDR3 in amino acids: CASSQDRAGANYGYTF. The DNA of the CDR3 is TGCGCCAGCAGCCAAGATCGGGCAGGGGCTAACTATGGCTACACCTTC.

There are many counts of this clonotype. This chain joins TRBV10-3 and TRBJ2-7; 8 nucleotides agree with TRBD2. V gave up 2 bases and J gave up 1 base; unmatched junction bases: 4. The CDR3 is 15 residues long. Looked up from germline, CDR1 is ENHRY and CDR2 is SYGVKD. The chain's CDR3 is CAISEPGGASYEQYF. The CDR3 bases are TGTGCCATCAGTGAGCCGGGGGGGGCGTCCTACGAGCAGTACTTC.

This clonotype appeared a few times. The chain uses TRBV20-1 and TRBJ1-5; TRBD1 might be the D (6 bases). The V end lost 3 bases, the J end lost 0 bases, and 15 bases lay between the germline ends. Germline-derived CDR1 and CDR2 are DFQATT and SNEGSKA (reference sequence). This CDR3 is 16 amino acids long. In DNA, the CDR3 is TGCAGTGCTAGGGACAGCGAGCTTTATAGCAATCAGCCCCAGCATTTT. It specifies CSARDSELYSNQPQHF.

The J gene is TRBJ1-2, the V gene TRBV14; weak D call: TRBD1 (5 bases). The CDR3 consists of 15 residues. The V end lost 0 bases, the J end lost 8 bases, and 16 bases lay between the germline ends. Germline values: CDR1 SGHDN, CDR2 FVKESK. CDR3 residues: CASSQDRSTGRGYTF. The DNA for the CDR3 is TGTGCCAGCAGCCAAGATCGATCTACAGGTCGCGGCTACACCTTC.

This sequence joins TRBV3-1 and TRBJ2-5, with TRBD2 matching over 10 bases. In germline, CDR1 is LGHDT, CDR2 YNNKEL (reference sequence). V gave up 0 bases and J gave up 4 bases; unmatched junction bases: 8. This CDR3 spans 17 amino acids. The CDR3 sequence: CASSQDRRAGGRETQYF. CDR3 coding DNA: TGTGCCAGCAGCCAAGACAGGCGAGCGGGGGGGCGAGAGACCCAGTACTTC.

This CDR3 is CASTQGCQETQYF. For the CDR3, the DNA is TGTGCCAGCACACAGGGTTGCCAAGAGACCCAGTACTTC. The chain links TRBV6-6 to TRBJ2-5; weak D call: TRBD1 (6 bases). Trimming left V 7 bases short and J 1 base short, with 10 bases between. CDR1 and CDR2 (germline): MNHNY, SVGAGI (reference sequence). This CDR3 is 13 amino acids long.

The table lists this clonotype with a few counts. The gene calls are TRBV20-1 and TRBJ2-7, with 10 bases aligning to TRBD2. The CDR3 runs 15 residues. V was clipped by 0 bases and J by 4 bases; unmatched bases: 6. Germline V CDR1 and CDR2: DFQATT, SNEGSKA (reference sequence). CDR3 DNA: TGCAGTGCTAGAGATGGGGAGCGGGGGGGGTACGAGCAGTACTTC. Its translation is CSARDGERGGYEQYF.

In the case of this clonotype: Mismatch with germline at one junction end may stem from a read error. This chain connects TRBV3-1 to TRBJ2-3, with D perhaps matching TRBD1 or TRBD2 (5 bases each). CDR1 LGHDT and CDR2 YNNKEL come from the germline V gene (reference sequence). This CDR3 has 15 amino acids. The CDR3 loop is CAGSVGTLSTDTQYF. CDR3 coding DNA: TGTGCCGGCAGCGTTGGGACCTTGTCCACAGATACGCAGTATTTT.